This TCR beta chain came from a study of OX40 agonist ivuxolimab in advanced cancers. Study background: Those enrolled were 80% to 85% male, with a mean age of around 60 years and ages from roughly 23 to 79.

Only in-frame clones appear in the TCRdb table, and some are missing; sequencing was by immunoSEQ multiplex PCR. The data show 65,000 to 80,000 clones, around 81% seen once. CDR3 length: 15 amino acids. The V gene end was trimmed by 4 bases and the J gene end by 8 bases; junction bases not matched to a gene: 7. Germline lookup yields CDR1 ENHRY and CDR2 SYGVKD. The sample consisted of CD4+ or CD8+ T cells sorted from blood, taken in a trial of the OX40 agonist ivuxolimab. The TCR originated in an adult with an advanced solid tumor such as melanoma, head and neck, liver or kidney cancer. This sequence joins TRBV10-3 and TRBJ1-4, with 10 bases lining up with TRBD1. This chain's CDR3 is CAISAADRGHEKLFF. CDR3 sequence (DNA): TGTGCCATCAGTGCGGCAGACAGGGGGCACGAAAAACTGTTTTTT.